This T cell receptor beta chain was recorded in a study of T-cell reconstitution after alpha-beta-depleted transplantation in children. This clonotype showed up many times. The antigen is not known. Findings of the study overall: Alpha-beta T cells present about two months after transplant were reported to originate from several hundred expanded graft clones. One year after transplant, T-cell counts and diversity came mostly from newly produced T cells.

Germline CDR1 is LGHDT and CDR2 is YNNKEL (reference sequence). After removal of 0 bases from V and 5 bases from J, the junction contained 7 bases not matched to a gene. The CDR3 is 15 amino acids. Unique molecular identifiers were incorporated during preparation of the TCRbeta library. TCRdb called the PCR reads again in MiXCR, with one record for every CDR3 protein. The repertoire consists of roughly 500,000 distinct CDR3 sequences, with roughly a tenth occurring once and the leading ten covering around 2%. The receptor was isolated from a child under 10 years old with inherited bone marrow failure, due to receive a stem cell transplant. The genes are TRBV3-1 and TRBJ2-7; 7 bases are a match to TRBD1. The sample here was PBMCs, taken before TCRalphabeta/CD19-depleted stem cell transplant. The DNA for the CDR3 is TGTGCCAGCAGCCAAGAAGGCGACAGGGTCCACGAGCAGTACTTC. It yields the protein CASSQEGDRVHEQYF.